The 18 T cell receptor beta chains below were found in one sample sequenced in a study of blood T cell repertoires in COVID-19 (dated by TCRdb to about 2020). Library preparation was by the immunoSEQ multiplex PCR assay. The table comes from immuneACCESS by way of TCRdb, which keeps in-frame sequences with V and J called. Part of the clones is missing from these tables; in studies checked, under half for an unresolved V gene and the rest for unknown reasons. The sample table lists about 15,000 clones, roughly three quarters of them with a count of one. The ten largest clones capture roughly 34% of the sample. Sequences were obtained from peripheral blood. Receptors originate from a man in his 70s with active or convalescent COVID-19.

The chain combines TRBV5-6 with TRBJ2-3, with 7 bases that match TRBD1. This CDR3 region has 15 residues. Germline V lookup: CDR1 SGHDT, CDR2 YYEEEE. J gave up 2 bases and V 3 bases, and 6 bases lay outside the gene matches. The CDR3 region is CASSYLGTATDTQYF. The CDR3, as DNA: TGTGCCAGCAGCTACCTCGGGACAGCCACAGATACGCAGTATTTT.

V and J are TRBV5-6 and TRBJ2-1; D call uncertain. This CDR3 is 12 amino acids long. V gave up 3 bases and J gave up 8 bases, with 9 bases separating them. CDR1 and CDR2 from the germline V gene are SGHDT and YYEEEE. The CDR3 coding sequence is TGTGCCAGCAGCTCCCTTATATATGAGCAGTTCTTC. This sequence encodes CASSSLIYEQFF.

This clone was picked up one time. The CDR3 reads CASSLYGNRGYTF. In DNA, the CDR3 is TGCGCCAGCAGCTTGTACGGGAATCGCGGCTACACCTTC. The chain joins TRBV5-1 to TRBJ1-2; D is ambiguous. Germline CDR1 is SGHRS and CDR2 is YFSETQ. V lost 1 base, J lost 8 bases, and 12 bases lay in between. The CDR3 contains 13 residues.

The J gene is TRBJ1-6, the V gene TRBV5-4, with a tentative D call TRBD1 (5 bases). The V gene lost 0 bases and the J gene lost 4 bases, with 5 bases spanning the gap. CDR3 length: 14 residues. The V gene's germline CDR1 is SGHNT and CDR2 YYREEE (reference sequence). Written as DNA, the CDR3 is TGTGCCAGCAGCTTGGGACAGTATAATTCACCCCTCCACTTT. Its protein is CASSLGQYNSPLHF.

The chain is built from TRBV27 and TRBJ2-5; 7 positions agree with TRBD2. V shed 8 bases and J 6 bases; nucleotides not matched to a gene: 18. This CDR3 has 16 residues. CDR1 MNHEY and CDR2 SMNVEV come from the germline V gene (reference sequence). The DNA for the CDR3 is TGTGCCAGCGGGCCCTATGCGGGGGTGCCGGGGAAGACCCAGTACTTC. Translated: CASGPYAGVPGKTQYF.

The V and J genes are TRBV4-3 and TRBJ1-3; D uncertain. Per germline, CDR1 LGHNA and CDR2 YSLEER. Trimming stripped 6 bases from V and 4 bases from J, with 19 bases between. The CDR3 totals 16 residues. CDR3 coding DNA: TGCGCCAGCAGTCCACATCCGGCATCGGAGGGAAACACCATATATTTT. This gives the protein CASSPHPASEGNTIYF.

The CDR3 reads CSASKGLGQPQHF. CDR3 DNA: TGCAGTGCTAGTAAGGGACTAGGGCAGCCCCAGCATTTT. The chain joins TRBV20-1 to TRBJ1-5, with D maybe TRBD1 (5 bases). V was cut by 3 bases and J by 7 bases, with 13 bases left in between. The CDR3 length is 13 residues. CDR1 and CDR2 from the germline V gene are DFQATT and SNEGSKA (reference sequence).

This chain links TRBV3-1 (or the pseudogene TRBV3-2) with TRBJ2-5, with a possible D match to TRBD2 (5 bases). Trimming took 7 bases from V and 3 from J, leaving 24 bases between them. CDR3 length: 17 residues. Germline V gene data show CDR1 as LGHDT and CDR2 as YNNKEL (reference sequence). The CDR3 DNA sequence: TGTGCCAGCACCCCCGGAGGTACCAACTTGCCGGAAGAGACCCAGTACTTC. Protein sequence: CASTPGGTNLPEETQYF.

The chain carries TRBV5-1 and TRBJ2-5; 11 bases fit TRBD2. Germline V gene lookup returns CDR1 SGHRS and CDR2 YFSETQ. The CDR3 loop spans 17 amino acids. The V segment lost 0 bases and the J segment 5 bases; nucleotides outside the gene matches: 9. CDR3 protein: CASSLGDSGGATETQYF. In DNA form, the CDR3 reads TGCGCCAGCAGCTTGGGAGATAGCGGGGGGGCTACGGAGACCCAGTACTTC.

The J gene is TRBJ1-2, the V gene TRBV28; 8 bases match TRBD1. The CDR3 is made up of 13 amino acids. V dropped 8 bases and J dropped 3; count of bases not matched to a gene: 5. CDR1 is MDHEN, CDR2 SYDVKM, per germline. CDR3 DNA sequence: TGTGCCAGCGAAATGACAGGGGACTATGGCTACACCTTC. It translates to CASEMTGDYGYTF.

This chain links TRBV5-1 with TRBJ1-5, with a possible D match to TRBD1 (5 bases). Trimming pared 4 bases from V and 7 bases from J, leaving 12 bases between. Looked up from germline, CDR1 is SGHRS and CDR2 is YFSETQ. The length of the CDR3 is 13 residues. CDR3 loop: CASSREGSQPQHF. The CDR3 nucleotides read TGCGCCAGCAGCCGGGAGGGGTCCCAGCCCCAGCATTTT.

This chain connects TRBV5-4 to TRBJ2-4; 7 bases are shared with TRBD1. From germline, CDR1 is SGHNT and CDR2 YYREEE (reference sequence). The ends lost 4 bases at V and 0 bases at J; junction bases unmatched: 4. CDR3 length equals 15 residues. The DNA for the CDR3 is TGTGCCAGCAGCACGGGACAGCTAGCCAAAAACATTCAGTACTTC. Residues: CASSTGQLAKNIQYF. The complete variable domain, with remaining parts taken from reference TRBV5-4 and TRBJ2-4, reads ETGVTQSPTHLIKTRGQQVTLRCSSQSGHNTVSWYQQALGQGPQFIFQYYREEENGRGNFPPRFSGLQFPNYSSELNVNALELDDSALYLCASSTGQLAKNIQYFGAGTRLSVL.

This chain uses TRBV18 with TRBJ1-2; D is perhaps TRBD1 (5 bases). The CDR3 covers 13 residues. Trimming stripped 1 base from V and 8 bases from J, with 11 bases between. Germline lookup yields CDR1 KGHSH and CDR2 LQKENI. The CDR3 coding sequence is TGTGCCAGCTCACCACGAGGGACTCAGGGCTACACCTTC. Translating gives CASSPRGTQGYTF.

V is TRBV4-2 and J is TRBJ2-1; 7 bases map to TRBD2. CDR3 length equals 17 residues. Germline lookup yields CDR1 LGHNA and CDR2 YNFKEQ. With V trimmed by 0 bases and J by 4 bases, 9 bases remained unmatched. Here the CDR3 DNA reads TGTGCCAGCAGCCAAGATCGCGGGGGAACCGGGTACAATGAGCAGTTCTTC. Protein sequence: CASSQDRGGTGYNEQFF.

The chain links TRBV11-2 to TRBJ2-5; D might be TRBD2 (5 bases). V lost 5 bases to trimming and J lost 1 base, with 11 bases between them. The CDR3 loop spans 14 amino acids. Germline CDR1 and CDR2: SGHAT and FQNNGV. The chain's CDR3 is CASSQGRGQETQYF. The CDR3 DNA follows: TGTGCCAGCAGCCAAGGACGGGGCCAAGAGACCCAGTACTTC.

The gene calls are TRBV21-1 and TRBJ1-1. TRBV21-1 is classified as a pseudogene. The CDR3 has 19 residues. CDR3 nucleotide sequence: TGTGCCAGCAGCAAACCTAAGTGTCAGGTCAGGAGGTGCGTCACTGAAGCTTTCTTT. Encoded protein: CASSKPKCQVRRCVTEAFF.

The chain has TRBV10-1 and TRBJ2-3; 9 bases are a match to TRBD2. Germline V gene data show CDR1 as WNHNN and CDR2 as SYGVQD (reference sequence). The J segment lost 3 bases and the V segment lost 4 bases, leaving 8 bases of the junction unmatched. CDR3 length: 16 residues. As DNA, the CDR3 is TGCGCCAGCAGTGGGAATAGCGGGAGTGGGACAGATACGCAGTATTTT. Its protein product is CASSGNSGSGTDTQYF.

The CDR3: CASSRTWGGADSGNTIYF. The CDR3 DNA reads as TGCGCCAGCAGCAGGACCTGGGGCGGCGCGGACTCTGGAAACACCATATATTTT. This chain joins TRBV5-1 and TRBJ1-3; possibly TRBD1 for D (5 bases). The CDR3 is 18 residues long. V lost 4 bases and J 0 bases, leaving 20 bases between the germline ends. The germline CDR1 and CDR2 sequences are SGHRS and YFSETQ.